This is a list of T cell receptor beta chains from one sample in a study of cytomegalovirus exposure and HLA in healthy donors. Repertoires were generated with immunoSEQ multiplex PCR, while TCRdb's copy carries only in-frame clones and drops some. Of about 110,000 clones in the sample, 60% to 85% were seen once. Sequenced material: PBMCs. The receptors come from a man aged 40-50 years in good health and CMV-seronegative. Both conserved end residues are part of each CDR3. The D gene is left open where the match is weak. Clone size is not always given. Where it is, it says once, few, many or a class for expanded clones.

d_call j_call v_call clone_size cdr3_aa cdr3_nt
TRBD1 TRBJ1-6 TRBV5-1 few CASSLLWQGVSPLHF TGCGCCAGCAGCTTGTTGTGGCAGGGGGTGTCACCCCTCCACTTT
. TRBJ2-7 TRBV4-2 . CASSLSGIYEQYF TGTGCCAGCAGCCTGTCGGGAATCTACGAGCAGTACTTC
TRBD1 TRBJ2-3 TRBV5-8 . CASSLSQTGGTDTQYF TGTGCCAGCAGCTTGTCTCAAACAGGGGGCACAGATACGCAGTATTTT
. TRBJ1-5 TRBV21-1 . CASSKGYRSNQPQHF TGTGCCAGCAGCAAAGGGTACAGAAGCAATCAGCCCCAGCATTTT
TRBD2 TRBJ2-7 TRBV28 . CASSTETSPSYEQYF TGTGCCAGCAGTACCGAGACTAGCCCCTCCTACGAGCAGTACTTC
. TRBJ1-1 TRBV11-2 . CASSPTTRTEAFF TGTGCCAGCAGCCCAACGACAAGAACTGAAGCTTTCTTT
TRBD1 TRBJ1-2 TRBV29-1 . CSVEVEGARYTF TGCAGCGTTGAAGTGGAGGGGGCGCGCTACACCTTC
TRBD1 TRBJ1-1 TRBV4-3 . CASSQERQGTEAFF TGCGCCAGCAGCCAAGAGCGACAGGGAACTGAAGCTTTCTTT
TRBD1 TRBJ1-1 TRBV5-6 few CASSQGTGLNTEAFF TGTGCCAGCAGCCAAGGGACAGGGCTGAACACTGAAGCTTTCTTT
. TRBJ2-7 TRBV9 . CASSTTTGFDEQYF TGTGCCAGCAGCACGACTACAGGGTTCGACGAGCAGTACTTC
TRBD1 TRBJ1-5 TRBV5-5 . CASSLGGQANQPQHF TGTGCCAGCAGCTTGGGGGGACAGGCCAATCAGCCCCAGCATTTT
. TRBJ2-2 TRBV25-1 . CASRDIRELFF TGTGCCAGCAGAGACATTCGTGAGCTGTTTTTT
TRBD1 TRBJ1-2 TRBV19 . CASTSGGGVVYGYTF TGTGCCAGTACCTCAGGAGGGGGCGTCGTCTATGGCTACACCTTC
TRBD1 TRBJ1-2 TRBV7-6 . CASSPGQGSGYTF TGTGCCAGCAGCCCAGGACAGGGGAGTGGCTACACCTTC
. TRBJ1-6 TRBV11-2 . CASSTRQENSPLHF TGTGCCAGCAGCACCAGACAGGAGAATTCACCCCTCCACTTT
TRBD2 TRBJ2-1 TRBV11-2 few CASSLGLADTPSSYNEQFF TGTGCCAGCAGCTTAGGGCTAGCGGACACGCCTAGCTCCTACAATGAGCAGTTCTTC
. TRBJ1-1 TRBV4-1 . CASKPGPTEINTEAFF TGCGCCAGCAAGCCAGGCCCAACAGAGATAAACACTGAAGCTTTCTTT
. TRBJ1-5 TRBV2 . CASTPDGQSDQPQHF TGTGCCAGCACCCCCGATGGACAGAGTGATCAGCCCCAGCATTTT
. TRBJ2-7 TRBV5-1 . CASSPSLALSYEQYF TGCGCCAGCAGCCCGTCCCTTGCACTCTCCTACGAGCAGTACTTC
TRBD1 TRBJ1-3 TRBV28 . CASSTTRQGPLGNTIYF TGTGCCAGCAGTACCACCCGACAGGGGCCCCTTGGAAACACCATATATTTT
. TRBJ1-2 TRBV29-1 . CSVQGSYGYTF TGCAGCGTACAGGGTTCCTATGGCTACACCTTC
TRBD1 TRBJ1-1 TRBV27 . CASRTGGVNTEAFF TGTGCCAGCAGAACAGGGGGCGTGAACACTGAAGCTTTCTTT
. TRBJ2-5 TRBV6-5 . CASSRPFGETQYF TGTGCCAGCAGTCGCCCCTTCGGGGAGACCCAGTACTTC
TRBD2 TRBJ2-3 TRBV5-4 few CASSLGLAGNTDTQYF TGTGCCAGCAGCTTGGGGCTAGCGGGGAACACAGATACGCAGTATTTT
TRBD1 TRBJ1-2 TRBV27 few CASSRGQGAGGYTF TGTGCCAGCAGTCGGGGACAGGGGGCTGGCGGCTACACCTTC
TRBD1 TRBJ2-6 TRBV28 . CASSSQGQGAGANVLTF TGTGCCAGCAGTTCCCAGGGACAGGGGGCTGGGGCCAACGTCCTGACTTTC
. TRBJ2-2 TRBV6-5 . CASSLAVPNTGELFF TGTGCCAGCAGCCTCGCGGTTCCGAACACCGGGGAGCTGTTTTTT
. TRBJ2-1 TRBV30 . CAWSDDWGRTNEQFF TGTGCCTGGAGTGACGATTGGGGGCGCACGAATGAGCAGTTCTTC
. TRBJ2-1 TRBV25-1 . CASSRTAYNEQFF TGTGCCAGCAGTAGGACAGCGTACAATGAGCAGTTCTTC
TRBD1 TRBJ1-2 TRBV6-1 . CASTTGTGWNYGYTF TGTGCCAGTACAACGGGGACAGGGTGGAACTATGGCTACACCTTC
. TRBJ1-6 TRBV4-1 few CASSQEWQNYNSPLHF TGCGCCAGCAGCCAAGAATGGCAGAACTATAATTCACCCCTCCACTTT
. TRBJ1-3 TRBV7-2 . CASSWATGSNTIYF TGTGCCAGCAGCTGGGCCACAGGGTCGAACACCATATATTTT
. TRBJ2-6 TRBV6-6 . CASSLSGASGANVLTF TGTGCCAGCAGTTTGTCAGGGGCCTCTGGGGCCAACGTCCTGACTTTC
. TRBJ1-1 TRBV10-2 . CASSEQSGGRTEAFF TGCGCCAGCAGTGAGCAATCGGGCGGGCGAACTGAAGCTTTCTTT
. TRBJ2-1 TRBV7-8 . CASSHYNEQFF TGTGCCAGCAGCCACTACAATGAGCAGTTCTTC
TRBD1 TRBJ1-6 TRBV5-1 . CASSYTGTGYNSPLHF TGCGCCAGCAGCTACACCGGGACAGGATATAATTCACCCCTCCACTTT
TRBD2 TRBJ2-7 TRBV5-4 . CASSPGGTSRSYEQYF TGTGCCAGCAGCCCTGGCGGGACTAGCCGCTCCTACGAGCAGTACTTC
. TRBJ2-7 TRBV5-1 . CASSLAEFYEQYF TGCGCCAGCAGCTTGGCAGAATTCTACGAGCAGTACTTC
TRBD2 TRBJ2-3 TRBV10-2 few CASGRLAGGRTDTQYF TGCGCCAGCGGGCGACTAGCGGGAGGCCGCACAGATACGCAGTATTTT
. TRBJ2-1 TRBV5-3 . CARSLRTPNHNEQFF TGTGCCAGAAGCTTACGGACTCCAAACCACAATGAGCAGTTCTTC
. TRBJ1-4 TRBV11-3 few CASSRSGATNEKLFF TGTGCCAGCAGCCGCTCAGGGGCAACTAATGAAAAACTGTTTTTT
TRBD1 TRBJ1-1 TRBV18 . CASSGRQGAATEAFF TGTGCCAGCTCGGGCAGACAGGGGGCGGCTACTGAAGCTTTCTTT
. TRBJ1-5 TRBV4-2 . CASSQEGVQPQHF TGTGCCAGCAGCCAGGAAGGGGTTCAGCCCCAGCATTTT
TRBD1 TRBJ1-4 TRBV19 . CASSSGQGTTNEKLFF TGTGCCAGTAGTTCAGGACAGGGTACAACTAATGAAAAACTGTTTTTT
. TRBJ2-3 TRBV6-5 . CASRDWGTDTQYF TGTGCCAGCAGGGACTGGGGCACAGATACGCAGTATTTT